The 2 T cell receptor beta chains listed next were all sequenced from one sample in a study of T cell responses to AZD1222 COVID-19 vaccine. Generated by immunoSEQ multiplex PCR, the TCRdb table keeps only in-frame clones and is missing some. The top ten clones hold roughly a tenth of a sample with 160,000 or so clones, 87% of them seen once. Material: peripheral blood, obtained 28 days after the second AZD1222 dose. These receptors were obtained from an adult who received the AZD1222 COVID-19 vaccine.

The chain links TRBV5-6 to TRBJ2-3, with D hard to call. Germline V CDR1 and CDR2: SGHDT, YYEEEE. The V end was cut by 3 bases, the J end by 0 bases, with 5 bases between. There are 13 residues in the CDR3. CDR3 bases: TGTGCCAGCAGCTCCTCGAGCACAGATACGCAGTATTTT. Translating it yields CASSSSSTDTQYF. Complete variable domain (other parts from reference TRBV5-6 and TRBJ2-3): DAGVTQSPTHLIKTRGQQVTLRCSPKSGHDTVSWYQQALGQGPQFIFQYYEEEERQRGNFPDRFSGHQFPNYSSELNVNALLLGDSALYLCASSSSSTDTQYFGPGTRLTVL.

This chain uses TRBV7-2 with TRBJ1-1; 7 nucleotides match TRBD1. Germline V lookup: CDR1 SGHTA, CDR2 FQGNSA. With V trimmed by 4 bases and J by 3 bases, 5 bases remained unmatched. CDR3 length: 14 amino acids. CDR3 nucleotide sequence: TGTGCCAGCAGCTCGACAGGGTCTGACACTGAAGCTTTCTTT. Translated, it gives CASSSTGSDTEAFF.